These T cell receptor beta chains were read from a single sample in a study of blood T cells in healthy people across ages. TCRdb analysed the 5' RACE reads with MiXCR anew, one entry per CDR3 protein. This sample carries about 1,600,000 distinct CDR3 sequences, approximately 38% of them seen once, and the ten largest clones take 7.9%. The sequencing input was blood. All receptors come from a woman aged 18 to 35 in good health. CDR3s include the opening cysteine and the closing phenylalanine or tryptophan. Fields, in order: clone size, D gene, J gene, V gene, CDR3 DNA, CDR3 protein. D genes are given only for firm matches. Size is stated for part of the rows, as once, few or many counts, or as a class when the clone is expanded.

>.|.|TRBJ2-5|TRBV10-3
TGTGCCTCAGGGGGGGCGTCCGCCTCCCAAGAGACCCAGTACTTC
CASGGASASQETQYF
>few|TRBD2|TRBJ2-7|TRBV15
TGTGCCACCAGCAGTTGGGGACTAGCGGGAGTAGGCGAGCAGTACTTC
CATSSWGLAGVGEQYF
>.|.|TRBJ2-5|TRBV5-1
TGCGCCAGCAGGGGACTCGGGGACATCGCTGAGCAGTACTTC
CASRGLGDIAEQYF
>few|.|TRBJ2-7|TRBV18
TGTGCCAGCTCACCATCGGCGGGACCAGACTCCTACGAGCAGTACTTC
CASSPSAGPDSYEQYF
>few|.|TRBJ2-6|TRBV9
TGTGCCAGCAGCGTAGTTGGCCGACGCTGGGGCTCTGGGGCCAACGTCCTGACTTTC
CASSVVGRRWGSGANVLTF
>few|.|TRBJ2-1|TRBV15
TGTGCCACCAGCAGAGATCCCGGGGTCTATGAGCAGTTCTTC
CATSRDPGVYEQFF
>many|.|TRBJ2-6|TRBV27
TGTGCCAGCAGCTTGATCTCTGGGGCCAACGTCCTGACTTTC
CASSLISGANVLTF
>.|TRBD2|TRBJ2-3|TRBV4-2
TGTGCCAGCAGTCCTCACCCGGACGGGGGGGCCGCAGATACGCAGTATTTT
CASSPHPDGGAADTQYF
>.|TRBD1|TRBJ1-4|TRBV10-2
TGCGCCAGCAGTGGCCCAGGGGGCATGGGTGAAAAACTGTTTTTT
CASSGPGGMGEKLFF
>few|.|TRBJ1-2|TRBV29-1
TGCAGCGTTGAACCCGGGACTAACTATGGCTACACCTTC
CSVEPGTNYGYTF
>few|.|TRBJ1-5|TRBV4-1
TGCGCCAGCAGCCTAAACAGGCGGTGGAGAATAGGGCACAATAGCAATCAGCCCCAGCATTTT
CASSLNRRWRIGHNSNQPQHF
>.|TRBD2|TRBJ2-5|TRBV7-2
TGTGCCGGCAGCTTAGTCGTTGGACTAGTCTCGGAGACCCAGTACTTC
CAGSLVVGLVSETQYF
>.|.|TRBJ2-7|TRBV29-1
TGCAGCGTTGAAGTCCCCTCCTACGAGCAGTACTTC
CSVEVPSYEQYF
>few|.|TRBJ2-5|TRBV7-9
TGTGCCAGCAGCTTAGAGGACGGGGGTGGGGAGACCCAGTACTTC
CASSLEDGGGETQYF
>.|.|TRBJ2-3|TRBV6-5
TGTGCCAGCAGTGGGACTTCCTACACAGATACGCAGTATTTT
CASSGTSYTDTQYF
>few|.|TRBJ2-1|TRBV5-1
TGCGCCAGCAGCTTGGAACGGGCCATCTCTGGCAATGAGCAGTTCTTC
CASSLERAISGNEQFF
>few|TRBD1|TRBJ2-1|TRBV5-1
TGCGCCAGCAGCTTGTCGGAGACAGGGCAAAATGAGCAGTTCTTC
CASSLSETGQNEQFF
>once|TRBD1|TRBJ1-3|TRBV7-2
TGTGCCAGCAGCTTCGTTTCAGGGGGAAGGGAAAACACCATATATTTT
CASSFVSGGRENTIYF
>few|.|TRBJ1-2|TRBV7-3
TGTGCCAGCAGCCGTGGAGACGGGGGGCTCTATGGCTACACCTTC
CASSRGDGGLYGYTF
>.|.|TRBJ1-1|TRBV6-1
TGTGCCATCACGGCAGGGACCACTGAAGCTTTCTTT
CAITAGTTEAFF
>few|.|TRBJ2-5|TRBV28
TGTGCCAGCAGTCACCGCATGGGCCAAGAGACCCAGTACTTC
CASSHRMGQETQYF
>.|TRBD2|TRBJ2-7|TRBV7-9
TGTGCCAGCAGCAACGTAAATGTCAGGGGTCGGACTAGCTTCCACGAGCAGTACTTC
CASSNVNVRGRTSFHEQYF
>few|TRBD1|TRBJ1-2|TRBV20-1
TGCAGTGCTAGAGATTGGGGACAGCCGGACTACACCTTC
CSARDWGQPDYTF
>.|TRBD1|TRBJ2-7|TRBV9
TGTGCCAGCAGCGTAGACGGACAGGGGGCCTACGAGCAGTACTTC
CASSVDGQGAYEQYF
>.|.|TRBJ2-2|TRBV7-2
TGTGCCAGCAGCCCCCACGCGGGGGCAGGCGGGGAGCTGTTTTTT
CASSPHAGAGGELFF
>.|TRBD1|TRBJ1-2|TRBV7-2
TGTGCCAGCAGTCCGGGACAGGTCTCGAATGGCTACACCTTC
CASSPGQVSNGYTF
>once|TRBD1|TRBJ1-2|TRBV6-1
TGTGCCAGCAGTGAAGGCGGCTTGGACAGGAGGCCAAGTAAGAACGGTAGCTACACCTTC
CASSEGGLDRRPSKNGSYTF
>few|TRBD2|TRBJ2-1|TRBV10-3
TGTGCCATCTCAGGGCGGGAGGGGCACAATGAGCAGTTCTTC
CAISGREGHNEQFF
>few|.|TRBJ2-7|TRBV20-1
TGCAGTGCTAAACCGGCTTGGGACTACGAGCAGTACTTC
CSAKPAWDYEQYF
>.|TRBD1|TRBJ1-1|TRBV6-6
TGTGCCAGCAGTCACAACAGGGGGGGGGACACTGAAGCTTTCTTT
CASSHNRGGDTEAFF
>.|.|TRBJ1-2|TRBV12-3/TRBV12-4
TGTGCCAGCAGTTTGGGGGTAGGGCATGGCTACACCTTC
CASSLGVGHGYTF
>.|.|TRBJ2-7|TRBV28
TGTGCCAGCAGGCCCAGACGGGAGTTCTACGAGCAGTACTTC
CASRPRREFYEQYF
>.|.|TRBJ2-7|TRBV27
TGTGCCAGCAGTTTATCGAACCAGGGAGCCTACGAGCAGTACTTC
CASSLSNQGAYEQYF
>few|.|TRBJ1-1|TRBV20-1
TGCAGTGCCGACCGACAGACTGAAGCTTTCTTT
CSADRQTEAFF
>once|.|TRBJ2-2|TRBV20-1
TGCAGTGAAAGCGGAAGTGGCACCGGGGAGCTGTTTTTT
CSESGSGTGELFF
>.|TRBD2|TRBJ2-1|TRBV20-1
TGCAGTGCTAGAGACGGAGGACTAGCGGGATGGGAGCAGTTCTTC
CSARDGGLAGWEQFF
>few|TRBD1|TRBJ1-2|TRBV10-2
TGCGCCAGCAGGGCGAAGACCGGGACAGGGGGGAGCTACACCTTC
CASRAKTGTGGSYTF
>many|.|TRBJ2-7|TRBV19
TGTGCCAGTAGTTTGGGGTTCAATGGCGAGCAGTACTTC
CASSLGFNGEQYF
>.|TRBD2|TRBJ2-1|TRBV5-1
TGCGCCAGCAGCTCGAGCGGGGGGATCAACAATGAGCAGTTCTTC
CASSSSGGINNEQFF
>.|.|TRBJ1-5|TRBV12-3/TRBV12-4
TGTGCCAGCAGCACCACGGGAACGGGGGTACGCAATCAGCCCCAGCATTTT
CASSTTGTGVRNQPQHF
>.|TRBD2|TRBJ2-6|TRBV20-1
TGCAGTGCTAGAAAATATACTAGCGGGGGCTCTGGGGCCAACGTCCTGACTTTC
CSARKYTSGGSGANVLTF